This T cell receptor beta chain was observed in a study of early T cells in non-severe SARS-CoV-2 infection. The overall study: Sequenced bulk RNA came from whole blood that was unsorted, and chains were unpaired.

Researchers attached unique molecular identifiers to individual cDNA molecules. TCRdb reprocessed the 5' RACE reads via MiXCR and lists one record per CDR3 protein. Of fewer than 120,000 distinct CDR3 sequences listed, 10% to 15% are singletons. CDR1 is KGHSH and CDR2 is LQKENI in the germline V gene. With 3 bases clipped from V and 6 bases from J, the junction kept 5 bases outside the gene matches. There are 14 residues in the CDR3. This clonotype was observed a few times. As yet, its antigen is unknown. Findings of the study overall: Clonotype matching in VDJdb favored anti-spike CD8 responses and did not capture private and CD4 specificities.

The sequence derives from an adult who was a healthcare worker with PCR-confirmed SARS-CoV-2 infection or an uninfected control (not recorded which). Specimen: whole blood, collected at baseline. The genes are TRBV18 and TRBJ1-5, with 7 bases matching TRBD1. CDR3 region: CASSPTGAGQPQHF. CDR3 DNA sequence: TGTGCCAGCTCACCCACAGGGGCGGGTCAGCCCCAGCATTTT.